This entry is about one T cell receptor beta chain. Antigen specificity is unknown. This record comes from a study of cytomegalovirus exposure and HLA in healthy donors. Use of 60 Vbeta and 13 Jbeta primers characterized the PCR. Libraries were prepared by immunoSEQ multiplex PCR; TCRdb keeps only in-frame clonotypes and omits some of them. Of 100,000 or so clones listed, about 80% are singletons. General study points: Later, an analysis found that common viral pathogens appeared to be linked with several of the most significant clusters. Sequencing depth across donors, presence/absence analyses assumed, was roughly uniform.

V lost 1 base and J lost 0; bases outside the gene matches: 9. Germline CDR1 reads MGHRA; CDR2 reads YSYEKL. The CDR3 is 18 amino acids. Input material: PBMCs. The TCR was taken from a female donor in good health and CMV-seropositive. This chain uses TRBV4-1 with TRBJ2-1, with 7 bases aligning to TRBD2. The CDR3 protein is CASSQGDYQKSSYNEQFF. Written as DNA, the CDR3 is TGCGCCAGCAGCCAAGGGGACTACCAAAAAAGCTCCTACAATGAGCAGTTCTTC.